Below are 13 T cell receptor beta chains sequenced from a single sample in a study of OX40 agonist ivuxolimab in advanced cancers. TCRdb's table, derived via immunoSEQ multiplex PCR, lists solely in-frame clones and lacks some. The sample records some 90,000 clones, around 90% being singletons. The specimen was CD4+ or CD8+ T cells sorted from blood, collected in a trial of the OX40 agonist ivuxolimab. These receptors were collected from an adult with an advanced solid tumor such as melanoma, head and neck, liver or kidney cancer.

This sequence joins TRBV19 and TRBJ1-4; 7 bases align to TRBD1. CDR3 length: 17 amino acids. V shed 7 bases and J 3 bases; nucleotides not matched to a gene: 14. Germline CDR1 and CDR2: LNHDA and SQIVND (reference sequence). Here the CDR3 reads CASTLSSRQGPNEKLFF. CDR3 nucleotide sequence: TGTGCCAGTACCCTGAGCTCGAGACAGGGCCCTAATGAAAAACTGTTTTTT.

This clone was picked up one time. The rearrangement joins TRBV7-8 to TRBJ1-3, with D possibly TRBD1 on 5 matching bases. The germline gives CDR1 SGHVS, CDR2 FQNEAQ. The CDR3 totals 17 residues. Trimming shortened V by 3 bases and J by 0 bases, and 15 bases separated the two germline ends. For the CDR3, the DNA is TGTGCCAGCAGCTTTCTTACCTATGGGGCCTCTGGAAACACCATATATTTT. The encoded protein is CASSFLTYGASGNTIYF.

The chain combines TRBV4-1 with TRBJ2-2; 12 bases agree with TRBD2. V gave up 1 base and J gave up 4 bases; unmatched junction bases: 4. The CDR3 loop spans 17 amino acids. Germline assignment: CDR1 MGHRA and CDR2 YSYEKL. The CDR3 sequence: CASSQGVLAGGTGELFF. The CDR3 nucleotides are TGCGCCAGCAGCCAAGGGGTACTAGCGGGAGGCACCGGGGAGCTGTTTTTT.

The genes are TRBV11-2 and TRBJ2-2; D perhaps matches TRBD1 (6 bases). The CDR3 sequence is 13 residues long. V lost 10 bases and J lost 0, with 9 bases in between. Germline lookup yields CDR1 SGHAT and CDR2 FQNNGV. CDR3 loop: CATQGTNTGELFF. The CDR3 DNA reads TGTGCCACCCAGGGGACGAACACCGGGGAGCTGTTTTTT.

This chain joins TRBV4-3 and TRBJ2-3; tentative D call: TRBD2 (5 bases). Germline CDR1 reads LGHNA; CDR2 reads YSLEER. With 6 bases removed from V and 5 bases from J, the gap between germline ends came to 12 bases. This CDR3 is built from 13 residues. CDR3 coding DNA: TGCGCCAGCAGTGGGAGTCCGGGAGATACGCAGTATTTT. Encoded protein: CASSGSPGDTQYF.

The genes are TRBV7-3 and TRBJ2-6; 10 bases align to TRBD1. CDR1 is SGHTA and CDR2 is FQGTGA in the germline V gene. This CDR3 region has 16 residues. V shed 5 bases, J shed 0 bases, and the junction held 1 base outside the gene matches. The CDR3 DNA reads TGTGCCAGCAGCCGACAGGGGGCCTCTGGGGCCAACGTCCTGACTTTC. Residues: CASSRQGASGANVLTF.

This chain uses TRBV7-8 with TRBJ2-1; 7 bases line up with TRBD1. CDR1 and CDR2 from the germline V gene are SGHVS and FQNEAQ. Trimming at V came to 5 bases and at J to 0 bases, leaving 4 bases not matched to a gene. There are 15 residues in the CDR3. This CDR3 reads CASSAGGTSYNEQFF. CDR3 bases: TGTGCCAGCAGCGCAGGGGGAACCTCCTACAATGAGCAGTTCTTC.

The chain employs TRBV27 and TRBJ2-1, with TRBD1 as a possible D gene (6 bases). Germline-derived CDR1 and CDR2 are MNHEY and SMNVEV (reference sequence). Between the trimmed V and J ends, which lost 2 bases and 7 bases, there was a span of 15 bases. The CDR3 runs 15 residues. In DNA form, the CDR3 reads TGTGCCAGCAGTTTAGTCGCAGGGGTCGTGAATGAGCAGTTCTTC. Protein: CASSLVAGVVNEQFF.

This clone has just one count. The chain joins TRBV11-2 to TRBJ1-5, with D tentatively TRBD1 (5 bases). CDR1 is SGHAT, CDR2 FQNNGV, per germline. The ends were cut back, 5 bases at V and 4 bases at J, with 12 bases in the middle. The CDR3 totals 14 residues. CDR3 sequence: CASSQLGRNQPQHF. CDR3 nucleotides: TGTGCCAGCAGCCAATTGGGGCGGAATCAGCCCCAGCATTTT.

The CDR3 DNA sequence: TGTGCCAGCAGCTTCGCAGGGGCGGGAGGCTATGAGACCCAGTACTTC. Amino acid sequence: CASSFAGAGGYETQYF. This chain connects TRBV11-2 to TRBJ2-5, with 8 bases aligning to TRBD2. CDR3 size: 16 residues. The junction had 11 bases not matched to a gene; V was cut back by 3 bases and J by 5 bases. Germline CDR1 is SGHAT and CDR2 is FQNNGV.

A single count supports this clone. This chain uses TRBV6-5 with TRBJ2-7; D uncertain. This CDR3 contains 11 residues. CDR1 and CDR2 from the germline V gene are MNHEY and SVGAGI. V was pared by 8 bases and J by 6 bases, with 11 bases between. The DNA of the CDR3 is TGTGCCAGCCGACTTAATTCCGAGCAGTACTTC. Encoded protein: CASRLNSEQYF.

The CDR3 reads CASSLGLAEYNEQFF. The CDR3 DNA sequence: TGCGCCAGCAGCTTGGGACTAGCGGAGTACAATGAGCAGTTCTTC. The rearrangement uses TRBV5-1 and TRBJ2-1; 9 bases match TRBD2. The V gene end was trimmed by 0 bases and the J gene end by 4 bases; junction bases not matched to a gene: 2. Per the germline V gene, CDR1 is SGHRS and CDR2 is YFSETQ. The CDR3 runs 15 residues.

This clone occurred once. This chain joins TRBV10-1 and TRBJ2-3, with 11 positions matching TRBD2. Germline values: CDR1 WNHNN, CDR2 SYGVQD (reference sequence). The CDR3 sequence is 14 residues long. The V segment lost 8 bases and the J segment 0 bases; nucleotides outside the gene matches: 1. The CDR3, as DNA: TGCGCCAGCGGGACTAGCGGCAGCACAGATACGCAGTATTTT. As protein: CASGTSGSTDTQYF.